This T cell receptor beta chain was recorded in a study of regulatory T cells in long-lasting Graves disease. Background on the study: Antithyroid drug intake by newly diagnosed Graves' patients had lasted under 3 months.

Trimming cost V 1 base and J 2 bases, with 13 bases left between them. The CDR3 has 15 residues. Germline loops: CDR1 SGHRS, CDR2 YFSETQ. Specified time point: newly diagnosed GD, antithyroid drugs for less than 3 months. TCR sequences were obtained from RNA taken from PBMCs. Combining iRepertoire HTBI primers with Arm-PCR of CDR3 regions, the authors built TCR beta libraries. TCRdb re-called the multiplex PCR reads with MiXCR, one entry per CDR3 protein. The sample contains 550,000 or so distinct CDR3 sequences, approximately 12% of which appear only once. This same sample was also part of a study on T cells in Graves' hyperthyroidism and ophthalmopathy. From that paper: The TCR CDR3 was amplified in a first-round RT-PCR using the HTBI primer set. Among thyroid clonotypes expanded above 0.001, most also appeared in blood. A model of 13 V-J pairs discriminated ophthalmopathy from stable hyperthyroidism.

The V call is TRBV5-1, the J call TRBJ2-7; D is uncertain. This receptor was taken from a woman under 40 with Graves disease. The sequencing used peripheral blood mononuclear cells (PBMCs), collected at new diagnosis, from a patient treated with antithyroid drugs. CDR3 amino acids: CASSLTVLETYEQYF. DNA of the CDR3: TGCGCCAGCAGCTTGACCGTACTCGAGACCTACGAGCAGTACTTC.